These T cell receptor beta chains were read from a single sample in a study of blood T cells in healthy people across ages. TCRdb re-derived calls from the 5' RACE reads in MiXCR, one entry per CDR3 protein. The sample yields more than 650,000 distinct CDR3 sequences, 40% to 65% seen once. Sequencing was carried out using blood. The receptors stem from a man of 80 years or more in good health. CDR3s include the opening cysteine and the closing phenylalanine or tryptophan. A D gene is named only where the DNA matches it firmly. A row's size may be missing; if present it is once, few, many or a size class.

cdr3_nt	cdr3_aa	j_call	v_call	clone_size	d_call
TGTGCCAGCAGTTCCTATGGGACTAGCGGGATGGATGAGCAGTTCTTC	CASSSYGTSGMDEQFF	TRBJ2-1	TRBV7-3	.	TRBD2
TGCAGTGCTAGAGAAGGGGGGAGGCCTGAGCAGTTCTTC	CSAREGGRPEQFF	TRBJ2-1	TRBV20-1	few	.
TGCAGTGCTAGAGTCTCCCTCGGGGGAGCCGAGCAGTACTTC	CSARVSLGGAEQYF	TRBJ2-7	TRBV20-1	.	.
TGTGCCAGCAGCACGGGCGGCGGCAGGGTGGCTTTCTTT	CASSTGGGRVAFF	TRBJ1-1	TRBV7-2	few	.
TGTGCCAGCAGCCCCCCGTGGGAAGCGTGGCCAGATACGCAGTATTTT	CASSPPWEAWPDTQYF	TRBJ2-3	TRBV9	.	.
TGCAGCGTTGAAGATCAGGGGGCTGCTAGCGGCTACACCTTC	CSVEDQGAASGYTF	TRBJ1-2	TRBV29-1	.	TRBD1
TGTGCCAGCAGGTTGGAAGCGGAAATCTACAATGAGCAGTTCTTC	CASRLEAEIYNEQFF	TRBJ2-1	TRBV9	.	.
TGCAGCGCCTTAGGGACAGGGGACGAGCAGTACTTC	CSALGTGDEQYF	TRBJ2-7	TRBV29-1	few	TRBD1
TGCAGCGGCGAGCCGGGACAGGGGGCCGGAGAGCAGTTCTTC	CSGEPGQGAGEQFF	TRBJ2-1	TRBV29-1	.	TRBD1
TGTGCCAGCAGCGTCGGACCAGGGGGGGGTGAGCAGTTCTTC	CASSVGPGGGEQFF	TRBJ2-1	TRBV7-2	.	.
TGCAGCGTCGAGACAGTCACAGATACGCAGTATTTT	CSVETVTDTQYF	TRBJ2-3	TRBV29-1	.	.
TGCAGTGCTAGAACTAGCGGAAGAACCAATGAGCAGTTCTTC	CSARTSGRTNEQFF	TRBJ2-1	TRBV20-1	once	TRBD2
TGTGCCAGCAGTCCCACCGGACAGGGGGGAAACTATGGCTACACCTTC	CASSPTGQGGNYGYTF	TRBJ1-2	TRBV6-5	.	TRBD1
TGCGCCAGCAGCTCGAGGGGCTCTAGAGAGACCCAGTACTTC	CASSSRGSRETQYF	TRBJ2-5	TRBV5-1	.	.
TGTGCCAGCAGTAGACGGACCGGGACAGGGCAAGAGACCCAGTACTTC	CASSRRTGTGQETQYF	TRBJ2-5	TRBV6-5	few	TRBD1
TGTGCCAGCAGTCGGACTAGCGGGAGGGACAGATACGCGTATTTT	CASSRTSGRDRYAYF	TRBJ2-3	TRBV6-1	.	TRBD2
TGTGCCAGCAGCCAATGGGGTACAGGGAACTATGGCTACACCTTC	CASSQWGTGNYGYTF	TRBJ1-2	TRBV3-1	.	.
TGCAGCGTTGCCCTACAGATGGGGATGCACAGATACGCGTATTTT	CSVALQMGMHRYAYF	TRBJ2-3	TRBV29-1	.	.
TGCAGCGTTGGGCAAGGCCACTACGAGCAGTACTTC	CSVGQGHYEQYF	TRBJ2-7	TRBV29-1	.	.
TGCGCCAGCAGCTTCGGCCACATTCAAGAAACCCAGTACTTC	CASSFGHIQETQYF	TRBJ2-7	TRBV5-1	.	.
TGTACCAGCAGCAGAACGGCTGACAGGGTAGTCGACGAGCAGTACTTC	CTSSRTADRVVDEQYF	TRBJ2-7	TRBV2	.	TRBD1
TGTGCTAGCAGCCAAGGATTAGCGGGAGGGCCGTTGTACAATGAGCAGTTCTTC	CASSQGLAGGPLYNEQFF	TRBJ2-1	TRBV7-7	.	TRBD2
TGCAGTGTTCTCGGGGGCCTAGCTAACGATGAGCAGTTCTTC	CSVLGGLANDEQFF	TRBJ2-1	TRBV20-1	.	.
TGTGCCAGTAGTATAGTCGGGGGGCGCGATGAAAAACTGTTTTTT	CASSIVGGRDEKLFF	TRBJ1-4	TRBV19	.	.
TGCAGTGCTAATCCGGGACTAGCGAGGAATGAGCGGTTCTTC	CSANPGLARNERFF	TRBJ2-1	TRBV20-1	.	TRBD2
TGCAGTGCTAGAGTCGGGTCGCTGAGCTCCTACAATGAGCAGTTCTTC	CSARVGSLSSYNEQFF	TRBJ2-1	TRBV20-1	.	.
TGTGCCATCCCACGTAGTTTCGGGGAAAAGTATGGCTACACCTTC	CAIPRSFGEKYGYTF	TRBJ1-2	TRBV10-3	once	.
TGTGCCAGCAGCCCGGACACTAGAACTGAAGCTTTCTTT	CASSPDTRTEAFF	TRBJ1-1	TRBV7-3	.	.
TGTGCCAGCACCCAGGAGGGAGCATACGCGTATTTT	CASTQEGAYAYF	TRBJ2-3	TRBV7-9	.	.
TGTGCCAGCAGCAAAGCCGGGAGGGCCCCTCGGAGCTCCTACAATGAGCAGTACTTC	CASSKAGRAPRSSYNEQYF	TRBJ2-7	TRBV21-1	.	.
TGTGCCAGCAGCGGACTAGCGGGAAGCACAGATACGCAGTATTTT	CASSGLAGSTDTQYF	TRBJ2-3	TRBV6-2/TRBV6-3	.	TRBD2
TGCAGCGTTGAAGGCCAGACTATGAACACTGAAGCTTTCTTT	CSVEGQTMNTEAFF	TRBJ1-1	TRBV29-1	.	.
TGCGCCAGCAGCTTGTCCGGGGAGTATGGCTACACCTTC	CASSLSGEYGYTF	TRBJ1-2	TRBV5-1	few	.
TGTGCCAGCAGTTACGACGGGATCCTGGCGGAGACCCAGTACTTC	CASSYDGILAETQYF	TRBJ2-5	TRBV6-6	.	.
TGTGCCAGCAGTTCCGACAGGGGACGATCCTACGAGCAGTACTTC	CASSSDRGRSYEQYF	TRBJ2-7	TRBV6-5	few	TRBD1
TGTGCCAGCAGCCTACGGACAACTAGCGGCACAGATACGCAGTATTTT	CASSLRTTSGTDTQYF	TRBJ2-3	TRBV7-3	.	TRBD2
TGTGCCAGCAGCCCCTCGACAGGAGGGGTCTATGGCTACACCTTC	CASSPSTGGVYGYTF	TRBJ1-2	TRBV3-1	.	.
TGCGCCAGCAGCTTGGCTGGGACAGGGGCAACTGAAGCTTTCTTT	CASSLAGTGATEAFF	TRBJ1-1	TRBV5-1	few	TRBD1
TGCAGTGCTAGAGATCAGGGTGAAAAACTGTTTTTT	CSARDQGEKLFF	TRBJ1-4	TRBV20-1	.	.
TGTGCCAGCAGCCGTTGGGAGAGGGGCCGGTCACCCCTCCACTTT	CASSRWERGRSPLHF	TRBJ1-6	TRBV13	.	.
TGCGCCAGCAGCTTACCGGGACAGGAGAACTATGGCTACACCTTC	CASSLPGQENYGYTF	TRBJ1-2	TRBV5-1	few	TRBD1
TGTGCCACCAGTGATTTTTGGGAGACCCAGTACTTC	CATSDFWETQYF	TRBJ2-5	TRBV24-1	.	.
TGCAGCGTGGGGGACAGTAGGGAAAAACTGTTTTTT	CSVGDSREKLFF	TRBJ1-4	TRBV29-1	.	TRBD1
TGCGCCAGCCAACTAGCGGGAACCTACGAGCAGTACTTC	CASQLAGTYEQYF	TRBJ2-7	TRBV10-1	.	TRBD2